Below, one TCR beta chain is given with its context. Antigen: not known. The sample belongs to a study of CD8+CD57+ T cells in acquired aplastic anemia. On the study more broadly: 3 to 4 ug was the average amount of DNA from sorted CD4+ and CD8+ cells.

Deletions cut 5 bases from V and 11 bases from J, with 13 bases between. This CDR3 has 12 amino acids. From germline, CDR1 is LNHDA and CDR2 SQIVND (reference sequence). TCR beta VDJ combinations and CDR3 sequences were profiled from genomic DNA. Each CDR3 protein is one row after TCRdb ran MiXCR on the reads. The top ten clones hold 46% of a sample with about 190,000 distinct CDR3 sequences, less than 65% of them seen once. Regarding the study as a whole: Patients and controls had CD8+ Simpson's diversity values that were not significantly distinct.

The receptor was isolated from a human donor with severe aplastic anemia or a healthy control (not recorded which). Sample: sorted CD4+, CD8+, or CD8+CD57+ T cells (not recorded which) from PBMCs. This sequence joins TRBV19 and TRBJ1-5; no clear D gene. CDR3 coding DNA: TGTGCCAGTAGTCCACCGGGTTGGACCCAGCATTTT. Encoded protein: CASSPPGWTQHF.